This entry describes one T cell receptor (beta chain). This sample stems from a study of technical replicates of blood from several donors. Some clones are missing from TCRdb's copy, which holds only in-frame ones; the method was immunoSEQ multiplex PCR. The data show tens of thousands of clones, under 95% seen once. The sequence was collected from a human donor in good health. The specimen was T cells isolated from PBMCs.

This CDR3 is CASSLPGGAGEKLFF. Here the CDR3 DNA reads TGTGCCAGCAGCTTACCAGGGGGCGCAGGTGAAAAACTGTTTTTT. The genes are TRBV11-3 and TRBJ1-4; TRBD1 matches 8 bases. CDR3 length: 15 residues. The J segment lost 7 bases and the V segment lost 2 bases, leaving 6 bases of the junction unmatched. In germline, CDR1 is SGHNT, CDR2 YENEEA.